This T cell receptor beta chain comes out of a study of blood T cells in healthy people across ages. Trimming stripped 6 bases from V and 1 base from J, with 13 bases between. This CDR3 is 14 amino acids long. Germline CDR1 is DFQATT and CDR2 is SNEGSKA (reference sequence). Using a J-beta primer mix together with a sample-barcoded 5' primer, a second PCR was run for about 6 to 11 cycles. Each CDR3 protein gets one entry after TCRdb re-called the 5' RACE reads with MiXCR. The table lists 800,000 or so distinct CDR3 sequences, more than 20% of them singletons, with under 4.5% in the top ten. In this sample, this clonotype turned up a few times. Its antigen remains unidentified. Each of the donors had roughly 9.3 milliliters of peripheral blood drawn into EDTA-treated Vacutainer tubes. Every sample yielded at least 6.5 million isolated PBMCs. Study conclusions and caveats: Estimates of total diversity, which came from one million sequenced T cells, were considered to be underestimates.

These records were also assigned to another study, of T cells of mothers and their children.

This sequence originates from a boy between 5 and 17 years old in good health. Sequencing input: blood. The chain couples TRBV20-1 to TRBJ2-4, with D maybe TRBD2 (6 bases). The CDR3 here is CSAVSGGAKNIQYF. As DNA, the CDR3 is TGCAGTGCGGTTAGCGGTGGGGCCAAAAACATTCAGTACTTC.